Listed below are T cell receptor beta chains from one sample, sequenced in a study of OX40 agonist ivuxolimab in advanced cancers. Method: immunoSEQ multiplex PCR; TCRdb's copy keeps in-frame clones and lacks some. Among more than 75,000 clones listed, roughly nine tenths were seen once. Source: CD4+ or CD8+ T cells sorted from blood, taken in a trial of the OX40 agonist ivuxolimab. Receptor source: an adult with an advanced solid tumor such as melanoma, head and neck, liver or kidney cancer. Each CDR3 is given with its conserved first and last residue. A D gene is named only where the DNA matches it firmly. Size values are once, few and many counts, or a class for expanded clones, and some rows have none.

abundance	d_gene	v_gene	j_gene	CDR3aa	CDR3nt
-	TRBD1	TRBV6-6	TRBJ2-7	CASRGGQAPSYEQYF	TGTGCCAGCAGGGGGGGACAGGCCCCTTCCTACGAGCAGTACTTC
-	TRBD1	TRBV11-3	TRBJ2-7	CASSSGQGIEQYF	TGTGCCAGCAGCTCTGGACAGGGGATTGAGCAGTACTTC
-	-	TRBV27	TRBJ2-1	CASSLFPSGTDNEQFF	TGTGCCAGCAGTTTATTCCCCTCTGGGACGGACAATGAGCAGTTCTTC
-	-	TRBV19	TRBJ1-5	CASRPGHQDQPQHF	TGTGCCAGTCGCCCGGGACATCAAGATCAGCCCCAGCATTTT
-	TRBD2	TRBV5-1	TRBJ2-5	CASRVAGGKETQYF	TGCGCCAGCAGGGTAGCGGGGGGGAAAGAGACCCAGTACTTC
-	-	TRBV10-3	TRBJ2-7	CAITSGEQYF	TGTGCCATCACGAGCGGGGAGCAGTACTTC
-	-	TRBV10-3	TRBJ1-2	CAISESKENNYGYTF	TGTGCCATCAGTGAGTCAAAGGAGAATAACTATGGCTACACCTTC
-	TRBD1	TRBV27	TRBJ1-1	CASRISPGQVNTEAFF	TGTGCCAGCAGGATATCACCGGGACAGGTAAACACTGAAGCTTTCTTT
-	-	TRBV7-6	TRBJ2-1	CASSLGRSPEQFF	TGTGCCAGCAGCTTAGGTCGATCTCCTGAGCAGTTCTTC
-	-	TRBV6-5	TRBJ2-7	CASSYSFGGTSYEQYF	TGTGCCAGCAGTTACTCTTTCGGAGGAACCTCCTACGAGCAGTACTTC
-	-	TRBV18	TRBJ1-2	CASSPDRTINYGYTF	TGTGCCAGCTCGCCCGACAGAACAATAAACTATGGCTACACCTTC
-	-	TRBV6-5	TRBJ1-2	CASSDQGVGGYTF	TGTGCCAGCAGCGACCAGGGTGTAGGGGGCTACACCTTC
-	-	TRBV29-1	TRBJ2-5	CSVRTGQETQYF	TGCAGCGTGCGGACGGGCCAAGAGACCCAGTACTTC
-	-	TRBV20-1	TRBJ1-2	CSARVLDGYTF	TGCAGTGCTAGAGTCTTGGATGGCTACACCTTC
few	TRBD1	TRBV2	TRBJ1-5	CASSLTGGDNQPQHF	TGTGCCAGCAGTCTGACAGGGGGGGACAATCAGCCCCAGCATTTT
-	-	TRBV5-5	TRBJ2-2	CASSLVIGRAGTGELFF	TGTGCCAGCAGCTTGGTAATCGGCAGGGCCGGAACCGGGGAGCTGTTTTTT
-	-	TRBV28	TRBJ2-7	CASRVTGTYEQYF	TGTGCCAGCAGAGTCACAGGGACCTACGAGCAGTACTTC
-	-	TRBV29-1	TRBJ1-1	CSVERGKNTEAFF	TGCAGCGTTGAAAGGGGGAAGAACACTGAAGCTTTCTTT
-	-	TRBV6-6	TRBJ2-7	CASRSPGTRGDEQYF	TGTGCCAGCAGAAGCCCCGGGACACGAGGTGACGAGCAGTACTTC
-	-	TRBV4-2	TRBJ1-5	CASSQDINSHSNQPQHF	TGTGCCAGCAGCCAAGATATAAATTCACATAGCAATCAGCCCCAGCATTTT
-	-	TRBV6-1	TRBJ2-5	CASSQETQYF	TGTGCCAGCAGCCAAGAGACCCAGTACTTC
-	-	TRBV27	TRBJ2-5	CASSLNGGPWETQYF	TGTGCCAGCAGTTTAAACGGAGGACCCTGGGAGACCCAGTACTTC
-	-	TRBV6-6	TRBJ1-2	CASSYLTGNYGYTF	TGTGCCAGCAGTTACCTGACAGGAAACTATGGCTACACCTTC